This TCR beta chain emerged from a study of blood T cell repertoires in COVID-19. Turning to the study itself: T cells, B-cell-depleted T cells, or PBMCs provided the cDNA or gDNA that served as material.

Original methodology: Amplification of reference gene primers provided the estimated nucleated cell counts. Here immunoSEQ multiplex PCR was the method, and the copy in TCRdb shows in-frame clones only, minus some. The V and J calls and clone size come from that table; D and trimming were worked out from the DNA. The sample carries fewer than 350,000 clones, around 90% recorded once. This CDR3 comprises 14 residues. Germline V gene sequence: CDR1 MNHEY, CDR2 SVGAGI. The V gene lost 6 bases and the J gene lost 4 bases, with 15 bases spanning the gap. Followed over time, Seattle patients had been enrolled while infection was active.

This rearrangement joins TRBV6-5 to TRBJ1-1; D gene ambiguous. What was sequenced was peripheral blood. The clonotype comes from a woman in her twenties or thirties with COVID-19, enrolled during active disease. Written as DNA, the CDR3 is TGTGCCAGCAGCGACCCCGGGAGAGGCACTGAAGCTTTCTTT. It translates to CASSDPGRGTEAFF.